Presented here are 15 T cell receptor beta chains from one specimen sequenced in a study of control samples from healthy donors and cancer patients. The data were produced by immunoSEQ multiplex PCR, yet TCRdb's version contains in-frame clones alone and is incomplete. The sample lists fewer than 100,000 clones, around 80% occurring once. Sequenced sample: blood. Source of these receptors: a woman between 55 and 75 years old in good health.

The chain has TRBV6-5 and TRBJ2-1; D could derive from TRBD1 or TRBD2 (5 bases each). The CDR3 is made up of 14 amino acids. Germline V lookup: CDR1 MNHEY, CDR2 SVGAGI. The V end lost 2 bases, the J end lost 6 bases, and 11 bases lay between the germline ends. CDR3 bases: TGTGCCAGCAGTTACCTTGGGGGACCCAATGAGCAGTTCTTC. Its translation: CASSYLGGPNEQFF.

The chain links TRBV6-5 to TRBJ2-5; unclear D gene. The CDR3 loop spans 12 amino acids. Germline assignment: CDR1 MNHEY and CDR2 SVGAGI. V was trimmed by 5 bases and J by 3 bases, leaving 7 bases between them. DNA of the CDR3: TGTGCCAGCAGTCGGATAAAAGAGACCCAGTACTTC. Translation gives CASSRIKETQYF.

The rearrangement joins TRBV7-8 to TRBJ1-1; D unclear. Germline loops: CDR1 SGHVS, CDR2 FQNEAQ. CDR3 length equals 15 residues. V lost 5 bases and J lost 6, with 19 bases in between. CDR3 in DNA: TGTGCCAGCAGCACTAGGGCCCCCGGCACGCCTGAAGCTTTCTTT. This sequence encodes CASSTRAPGTPEAFF.

This chain links TRBV19 with TRBJ1-2; TRBD1 matches at 7 bases. This CDR3 has 15 amino acids. Looked up from germline, CDR1 is LNHDA and CDR2 is SQIVND (reference sequence). V gave up 5 bases and J gave up 3 bases; unmatched junction bases: 9. The CDR3 here is CASSSPTGSDYGYTF. The CDR3 coding sequence is TGTGCCAGTAGTTCCCCGACAGGGTCGGACTATGGCTACACCTTC.

This clone was counted a single time. The chain joins TRBV1 to TRBJ2-1; the DNA was not compared with TRBD2, the D call given in the table. TRBV1 is flagged as a pseudogene. CDR3 length equals 17 residues. The CDR3 nucleotides are TGCACCAGCAGCCAAGATCAGGCTAGCGGGGGTTCTAATGAGCAGTTCTTC. Amino acids: CTSSQDQASGGSNEQFF.

V is TRBV2 and J is TRBJ2-1; 14 nucleotides align to TRBD2. J lost 8 bases, V lost 6 bases, and 6 bases had no gene match. The germline V gene encodes CDR1 SNHLY and CDR2 FYNNEI. CDR3 size: 15 residues. The CDR3 sequence: CASSRQGLAGDEQFF. The CDR3 DNA follows: TGTGCCAGCAGCCGGCAGGGACTAGCGGGAGATGAGCAGTTCTTC. The full variable domain, with the rest looked up from reference TRBV2 and TRBJ2-1, is EPEVTQTPSHQVTQMGQEVILRCVPISNHLYFYWYRQILGQKVEFLVSFYNNEISEKSEIFDDQFSVERPDGSNFTLKIRSTKLEDSAMYFCASSRQGLAGDEQFFGPGTRLTVL.

The genes are TRBV2 and TRBJ2-1; weak D call: TRBD1 (6 bases). The CDR3 contains 15 residues. Between the trimmed V and J ends, which lost 3 bases and 5 bases, there was a span of 14 bases. The V gene's germline CDR1 is SNHLY and CDR2 FYNNEI. The CDR3 protein is CASSDGSAGDNEQFF. As DNA, the CDR3 is TGTGCCAGCAGTGACGGTTCGGCAGGGGACAATGAGCAGTTCTTC.

The CDR3 DNA sequence: TGTGCCAGCAGCCCGCTGGGTTATAATTCACCCCTCCACTTT. Protein sequence: CASSPLGYNSPLHF. The chain is built from TRBV6-5 and TRBJ1-6; D is unresolved. This CDR3 has 14 residues. The V gene's germline CDR1 is MNHEY and CDR2 SVGAGI. The V end was cut by 6 bases, the J end by 4 bases, with 10 bases between.

This rearrangement joins TRBV3-1 (or the pseudogene TRBV3-2) to TRBJ2-7, with 9 positions matching TRBD1. Germline values: CDR1 LGHDT, CDR2 YNNKEL (reference sequence). Trimming cost V 5 bases and J 3 bases; bases outside gene matches: 8. CDR3 length equals 15 residues. This CDR3 reads CASSLGQGRSYEQYF. In nucleotides, the CDR3 is TGTGCCAGCAGCTTGGGACAGGGTAGAAGCTACGAGCAGTACTTC.

The CDR3 nucleotides are TGTGCCAGCAGTGACTCGAGGGAGTACCGGGAAAAACTGTTTTTT. Translation: CASSDSREYREKLFF. The genes are TRBV6-4 and TRBJ1-4; D gene uncertain. Germline CDR1 is MRHNA and CDR2 is SNTAGT. This CDR3 has 15 residues. Trimming removed 0 bases from V and 8 bases from J, with 13 bases in between.

V gene TRBV20-1 combines with J gene TRBJ2-5; no firm D call. This CDR3 has 10 residues. Deletions cut 3 bases from V and 3 bases from J, with 2 bases between. The V gene's germline CDR1 is DFQATT and CDR2 SNEGSKA (reference sequence). This CDR3 reads CSASEETQYF. Here the CDR3 DNA reads TGCAGTGCTAGCGAAGAGACCCAGTACTTC.

The chain is built from TRBV10-3 and TRBJ1-3, with unresolved D. The germline V gene encodes CDR1 ENHRY and CDR2 SYGVKD. This CDR3 spans 14 amino acids. The V gene lost 0 bases and the J gene lost 4 bases, with 7 bases spanning the gap. The CDR3 region is CAISESVPGNTIYF. CDR3 sequence (DNA): TGTGCCATCAGTGAGTCGGTGCCCGGAAACACCATATATTTT.

The CDR3 bases are TGTGCCAGTAGTACGCAGGGGGCTGGAAACACCATATATTTT. It is translated as CASSTQGAGNTIYF. The gene calls are TRBV19 and TRBJ1-3; TRBD1 matches at 7 bases. The CDR3 is 14 amino acids. Trimming cost V 4 bases and J 2 bases; bases outside gene matches: 2. CDR1 and CDR2 (germline): LNHDA, SQIVND (reference sequence). Filled out from reference TRBV19 and TRBJ1-3, the complete variable domain reads DGGITQSPKYLFRKEGQNVTLSCEQNLNHDAMYWYRQDPGQGLRLIYYSQIVNDFQKGDIAEGYSVSREKKESFPLTVTSAQKNPTAFYLCASSTQGAGNTIYFGEGSWLTVV.

The rearrangement uses TRBV2 and TRBJ1-3; D gene uncertain. V lost 7 bases and J lost 2, with 15 bases in between. Germline CDR1 SNHLY, CDR2 FYNNEI. This CDR3 spans 15 amino acids. The CDR3 sequence: CASKLGDRAGNTIYF. CDR3 sequence (DNA): TGTGCCAGCAAGCTAGGTGATAGGGCTGGAAACACCATATATTTT.

The CDR3 loop reads CASSLWENTEAFF. CDR3 coding DNA: TGTGCCAGCAGCTTATGGGAGAACACTGAAGCTTTCTTT. The chain couples TRBV11-2 to TRBJ1-1; D unresolved. The germline V gene encodes CDR1 SGHAT and CDR2 FQNNGV. The ends were cut back, 2 bases at V and 1 base at J, with 5 bases in the middle. The CDR3 has 13 amino acids.